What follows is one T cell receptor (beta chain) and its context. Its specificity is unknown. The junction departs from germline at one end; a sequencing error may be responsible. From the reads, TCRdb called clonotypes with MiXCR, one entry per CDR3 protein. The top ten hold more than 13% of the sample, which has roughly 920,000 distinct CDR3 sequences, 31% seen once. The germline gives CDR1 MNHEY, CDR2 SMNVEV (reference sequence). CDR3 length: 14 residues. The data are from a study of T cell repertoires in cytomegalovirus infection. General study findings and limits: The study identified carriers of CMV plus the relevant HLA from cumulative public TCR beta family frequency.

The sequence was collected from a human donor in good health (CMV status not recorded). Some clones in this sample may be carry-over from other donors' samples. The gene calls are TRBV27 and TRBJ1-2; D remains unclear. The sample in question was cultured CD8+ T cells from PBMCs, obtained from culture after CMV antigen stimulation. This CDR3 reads CASSLIGSNFGYTF. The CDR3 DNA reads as TGTGCCAGCAGTTTGATCGGATCTAACTTTGGCTACACCTTC.